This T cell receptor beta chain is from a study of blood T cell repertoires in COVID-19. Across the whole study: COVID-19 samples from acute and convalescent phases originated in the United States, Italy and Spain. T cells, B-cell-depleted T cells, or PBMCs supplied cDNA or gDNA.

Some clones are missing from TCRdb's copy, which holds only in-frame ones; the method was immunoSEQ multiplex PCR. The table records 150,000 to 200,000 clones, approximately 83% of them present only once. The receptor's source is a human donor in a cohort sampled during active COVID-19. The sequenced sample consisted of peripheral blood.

Here the CDR3 reads CASSLDPGGVGTQYF. CDR3 nucleotide sequence: TGTGCCAGCAGCTTAGATCCCGGCGGTGTAGGGACCCAGTACTTC. This chain joins TRBV11-2 and TRBJ2-5, with unresolved D. The germline gives CDR1 SGHAT, CDR2 FQNNGV. The germline V and J ends were trimmed by 0 bases and 7 bases, with 15 bases remaining between them. The CDR3 totals 15 residues.